Listed below are T cell receptor beta chains from one sample, sequenced in a study of T cell responses to AZD1222 COVID-19 vaccine. TCRdb's copy holds only in-frame clones and misses some; the assay was immunoSEQ multiplex PCR. The repertoire holds over 130,000 clones, with roughly 90% as singletons. The sample was peripheral blood, taken 28 days after the second AZD1222 dose. These receptors were obtained from an adult who received the AZD1222 COVID-19 vaccine. Each CDR3 is given with its conserved first and last residue. Not all rows give a size; the values are once, few, many and, for expanded clones, a class.

v_gene: TRBV14; j_gene: TRBJ1-6; abundance: .; CDR3aa: CASSPTGRSPLHF
v_gene: TRBV7-9; j_gene: TRBJ2-1; abundance: .; CDR3aa: CASSKELAGAGEQFF
v_gene: TRBV3-1/TRBV3-2; j_gene: TRBJ2-5; abundance: .; CDR3aa: CASSPLSVSGETQYF
v_gene: TRBV7-9; j_gene: TRBJ1-5; abundance: .; CDR3aa: CASSFTGANSNQPQHF
v_gene: TRBV7-6; j_gene: TRBJ2-7; abundance: .; CDR3aa: CASSERTGNDDEQYF
v_gene: TRBV11-3; j_gene: TRBJ1-5; abundance: .; CDR3aa: CASSLGGPGQPQHF
v_gene: TRBV5-1; j_gene: TRBJ1-1; abundance: .; CDR3aa: CASSLNGFGTEAFF
v_gene: TRBV11-2; j_gene: TRBJ2-5; abundance: .; CDR3aa: CASSLGAGLETQYF
v_gene: TRBV7-9; j_gene: TRBJ1-1; abundance: .; CDR3aa: CASSPQGYTEAFF
v_gene: TRBV19; j_gene: TRBJ2-2; abundance: .; CDR3aa: CASSPGTGINTGELFF
v_gene: TRBV5-1; j_gene: TRBJ2-3; abundance: .; CDR3aa: CASSLWLAGGRDTQYF
v_gene: TRBV6-2/TRBV6-3; j_gene: TRBJ2-1; abundance: .; CDR3aa: CASSYSIGGGSYNEQFF
v_gene: TRBV7-2; j_gene: TRBJ1-6; abundance: few; CDR3aa: CASSPPENSPLHF
v_gene: TRBV11-3; j_gene: TRBJ1-6; abundance: .; CDR3aa: CASTIRGGYNSPLHF
v_gene: TRBV30; j_gene: TRBJ1-1; abundance: .; CDR3aa: CAWRVWAAEAFF
v_gene: TRBV10-3; j_gene: TRBJ2-7; abundance: .; CDR3aa: CAIRRTGNEQYF
v_gene: TRBV2; j_gene: TRBJ1-1; abundance: few; CDR3aa: CASSADSTIEAFF
v_gene: TRBV7-9; j_gene: TRBJ1-2; abundance: once; CDR3aa: CASSKSSGTIGYTF
v_gene: TRBV6-5; j_gene: TRBJ2-3; abundance: .; CDR3aa: CASSRTSGSTDTQYF
v_gene: TRBV11-3; j_gene: TRBJ1-2; abundance: .; CDR3aa: CASSRNKNPDYGYTF
v_gene: TRBV5-1; j_gene: TRBJ1-1; abundance: .; CDR3aa: CASSLTGDTEAFF
v_gene: TRBV6-6; j_gene: TRBJ2-2; abundance: .; CDR3aa: CASSYSSGWDTGELFF